The clone carrying this T cell receptor beta chain was observed many times. Its target is not known. The CDR3 runs to 16 residues. The V end lost 2 bases, the J end lost 0 bases, and 12 bases lay between the germline ends. Germline CDR1 MNHNS, CDR2 SASEGT. The data originate from a study of T cell repertoires in cytomegalovirus infection. Study as a whole: CMV infection and matching HLA type were both indicated by public TCR beta signatures. Study-wide findings and caveats: In two of eight donors, the top clonotype was HLA-C-restricted CMV-specific.

One entry per CDR3 protein results from TCRdb running MiXCR on the reads. The sample contains roughly 990,000 distinct CDR3 sequences, around a third of which appear only once. This sequence originates from a human donor in good health (CMV status not recorded). Some clones in this sample may be carry-over from other donors' samples. The sequences come from cultured CD8+ T cells from PBMCs, collected from culture after CMV antigen stimulation. V gene TRBV6-1 combines with J gene TRBJ2-3; D is unclear. The CDR3 sequence is CASSEYMESSTDTQYF. CDR3 sequence (DNA): TGTGCCAGCAGTGAATATATGGAGTCGAGCACAGATACGCAGTATTTT.